This is a list of T cell receptor beta chains from one sample in a study of T cells in Graves' hyperthyroidism and ophthalmopathy. Each CDR3 protein is one row after TCRdb ran MiXCR on the multiplex PCR reads. The sample carries about 600,000 distinct CDR3 sequences, approximately 15% recorded once. Sequencing was carried out using blood. Source of these receptors: a woman between 18 and 29 years old with Graves' ophthalmopathy. CDR3s include the opening cysteine and the closing phenylalanine or tryptophan. A D gene is named only where the DNA matches it firmly. Clone size is shown for a subset of rows, as once, few, many or a class of expanded clone.

v_call	clone_size	d_call	j_call	cdr3_aa	cdr3_nt
TRBV27	many	TRBD2	TRBJ2-3	CASSSELAGGGTDTQYF	TGTGCCAGCAGTTCCGAATTAGCGGGAGGTGGGACAGATACGCAGTATTTT
TRBV20-1	many	.	TRBJ2-1	CSAPSTLGNEQFF	TGCAGTGCTCCAAGTACGTTGGGGAATGAGCAGTTCTTC
TRBV30	.	.	TRBJ2-2	CAWDFNTGELFF	TGTGCCTGGGACTTCAACACCGGGGAGCTGTTTTTT
TRBV20-1	few	TRBD2	TRBJ2-2	CSARSLAGRNTGELFF	TGCAGTGCTAGGTCGCTAGCGGGACGTAACACCGGGGAGCTGTTTTTT
TRBV3-1	many	.	TRBJ2-7	CASSQDVGGYEQYF	TGTGCCAGCAGCCAAGACGTGGGAGGCTACGAGCAGTACTTC
TRBV7-9	many	.	TRBJ2-1	CASTYRRGEQFF	TGTGCCAGCACCTATAGGAGGGGTGAGCAGTTCTTC
TRBV6-2/TRBV6-3	many	.	TRBJ2-3	CASSAGTRPTDTQYF	TGTGCCAGCAGCGCCGGGACCCGGCCTACAGATACGCAGTATTTT
TRBV10-3	many	TRBD1	TRBJ1-2	CAISKNGQGSYGYTF	TGTGCCATCAGTAAGAATGGACAGGGAAGCTATGGCTACACCTTC
TRBV9	.	.	TRBJ2-3	CASSVVGQMRDTQYF	TGTGCCAGCAGCGTAGTTGGTCAGATGAGGGATACGCAGTATTTT
TRBV9	many	.	TRBJ2-1	CASSVQRGGGNEQFF	TGTGCCAGCAGCGTACAGCGGGGAGGGGGCAATGAGCAGTTCTTC
TRBV6-1	many	TRBD2	TRBJ2-4	CASSVGLAGVQYF	TGTGCCAGCAGTGTGGGACTAGCGGGAGTTCAGTACTTC
TRBV2	many	.	TRBJ2-7	CASSRLYEQYF	TGTGCCAGCAGTCGACTTTACGAGCAGTACTTC
TRBV28	many	.	TRBJ2-3	CATAPLWTDTQYF	TGTGCCACCGCACCCCTATGGACAGATACGCAGTATTTT
TRBV2	many	.	TRBJ1-4	CASSHEKLFF	TGTGCCAGCAGCCACGAAAAACTGTTTTTT
TRBV11-2	many	.	TRBJ2-1	CASSLDQVAHNEQFF	TGTGCCAGCAGCTTAGATCAAGTGGCCCACAATGAGCAGTTCTTC
TRBV10-3	few	.	TRBJ2-7	CAITDDSPYEQYF	TGTGCCATCACCGATGACAGTCCCTACGAGCAGTACTTC
TRBV10-3	once	TRBD2	TRBJ2-1	CAISERSGRRDEQFF	TGTGCCATCAGTGAACGAAGCGGGAGGAGGGATGAGCAGTTCTTC
TRBV7-2	few	.	TRBJ1-3	CASSLGEPRGSGNTIYF	TGTGCCAGCAGCTTAGGGGAGCCCAGGGGCTCTGGAAACACCATATATTTT
TRBV5-1	.	.	TRBJ2-5	CASSLGQDKETQYF	TGCGCCAGCAGCTTGGGACAGGATAAAGAGACCCAGTACTTC
TRBV6-1	many	.	TRBJ2-2	CASSWSSGRVGELFF	TGTGCCAGCAGTTGGAGTTCTGGGCGGGTTGGGGAGCTGTTTTTT
TRBV7-9	few	.	TRBJ1-5	CASSFLSQPQHF	TGTGCCAGCAGCTTCCTGAGTCAGCCCCAGCATTTT
TRBV28	many	.	TRBJ2-7	CASGLHSYEQYF	TGTGCCAGCGGCCTACACTCCTACGAGCAGTACTTC
TRBV12-3/TRBV12-4	many	.	TRBJ2-1	CASRSGTSSYNEQFF	TGTGCCAGCAGGAGCGGTACGAGCTCCTACAATGAGCAGTTCTTC
TRBV7-9	few	TRBD1	TRBJ1-5	CASSFGTGDSNQPQHF	TGTGCCAGCAGCTTTGGGACAGGTGATAGCAATCAGCCCCAGCATTTT
TRBV13	few	TRBD1	TRBJ1-3	CASSPGDRRGNTIYF	TGTGCCAGCAGCCCTGGGGACAGGCGTGGAAACACCATATATTTT
TRBV28	many	.	TRBJ1-6	CASRVLSSYNSPLHF	TGTGCCAGCAGAGTCCTGAGCTCCTATAATTCACCCCTCCACTTT
TRBV7-9	.	.	TRBJ2-1	CASRGPTGTEQFF	TGTGCCAGCAGAGGCCCTACAGGGACTGAGCAGTTCTTC
TRBV6-1	few	.	TRBJ1-6	CASSRYEDGDSPLHF	TGTGCCAGCAGCCGATACGAGGACGGCGATTCACCCCTCCACTTT
TRBV20-1	.	.	TRBJ2-4	CSARPRTLPTRGIQYF	TGCAGTGCTAGGCCCCGGACTCTGCCCACACGAGGCATTCAGTACTTC
TRBV2	many	.	TRBJ1-6	CASKTDSSYNSPLHF	TGTGCCAGCAAAACAGATAGCTCCTATAATTCACCCCTCCACTTT
TRBV10-3	few	.	TRBJ2-1	CAISESLGLDNEQFF	TGTGCCATCAGTGAGTCGCTAGGACTTGACAATGAGCAGTTCTTC
TRBV14	.	TRBD2	TRBJ2-1	CASRRAGDEQFF	TGTGCCAGCAGGAGAGCGGGAGATGAGCAGTTCTTC
TRBV9	few	.	TRBJ2-7	CASSGTGSRSYEQYF	TGTGCCAGCAGCGGGACCGGGTCCCGCTCCTACGAGCAGTACTTC
TRBV5-1	many	TRBD2	TRBJ2-3	CASRYGLAQQADTQYF	TGCGCCAGCAGATACGGACTAGCTCAACAAGCAGATACGCAGTATTTT
TRBV7-3	many	TRBD1	TRBJ2-7	CASSSGTGGAYEQYF	TGTGCCAGCAGCTCCGGGACAGGGGGCGCCTACGAGCAGTACTTC
TRBV3-1	many	.	TRBJ2-3	CASSQYSTDTQYF	TGTGCCAGCAGCCAATATAGCACAGATACGCAGTATTTT
TRBV7-2	few	TRBD1	TRBJ2-7	CASSPGQASFRYEQYF	TGTGCCAGCAGCCCCGGACAGGCCTCTTTTAGATACGAGCAGTACTTC
TRBV20-1	.	TRBD2	TRBJ2-1	CSATREGSEQFF	TGCAGTGCCACGAGGGAGGGGAGCGAGCAGTTCTTC
TRBV19	.	TRBD1	TRBJ2-7	CASSPLRQGYNEQYF	TGTGCCAGTAGTCCCTTAAGACAGGGATACAATGAGCAGTACTTC
TRBV15	few	TRBD1	TRBJ1-4	CATSTDRGTNEKLFF	TGTGCCACCAGCACCGACAGGGGGACTAATGAAAAACTGTTTTTT
TRBV27	many	.	TRBJ2-3	CASSGLGGGRTDTQYF	TGTGCCAGCAGTGGCCTGGGGGGAGGACGCACAGATACGCAGTATTTT
TRBV27	many	.	TRBJ1-2	CASSLGFGSGYTF	TGTGCCAGCAGTTTAGGTTTCGGTTCCGGCTACACCTTC
TRBV20-1	many	TRBD2	TRBJ2-1	CSASLAGGPNEQFF	TGCAGTGCTTCACTAGCGGGAGGGCCGAATGAGCAGTTCTTC
TRBV6-1	many	.	TRBJ2-7	CASSAGGLSSYEQYF	TGTGCCAGCAGTGCCGGAGGGCTAAGCTCCTACGAGCAGTACTTC
TRBV11-3	.	.	TRBJ2-7	CASSVVPGYEQYF	TGTGCCAGCAGCGTAGTACCGGGGTACGAGCAGTACTTC